The entry that follows covers one T cell receptor (beta chain) sequence. The target of this receptor is not known. There are no base qualities to consult, and no much larger clone falls within one base. The sample originates from a study of molecular identifiers for immune sequencing clone quantification (dated by TCRdb to about 2018). Concerning the study at large: In a replicate experiment, RNA from about 19,000 or 110,000 naive CD8 T cells was split into five aliquots, four of which were sequenced. This methods study used CD8 T cells to benchmark TCR RNA copy counting and molecular-identifier clustering-based TCR repertoire sequencing (MIDCIRS). Paper-wide results and their limitations: The naive libraries included spiked-in Jurkat TCR RNA (about 11 copies' worth), and this RNA is not part of the donor repertoire. Even against a background of approximately 1 million naive CD8 T cells, spiked-in Jurkat TCR RNA amounting to a single cell's worth was reported to be detectable. Without barcode sub-clustering, chimeric consensus sequences inflated TCR diversity; chimeras reached as high as 47%. Clones above 20 RNA copies held over 99% of molecules in CMV-specific effector cells but under 1% in naive cells. Modeling indicated approximately 3.2 TCR RNA copies recovered per cell, compared with 7.5 to 10 by digital PCR, which implies a capture efficiency of around 31%. Identical TCR molecules sharing a barcode could cause highly expanded clone sizes to be underestimated.

At the junction V is shortened by 2 bases and J by 3 bases; bases outside the gene matches: 12. CDR1 and CDR2 (DFQATT, SNEGSKA) derive from the germline V gene (reference sequence). From its cysteine to its phenylalanine, the CDR3 spans 17 amino acids. Of all the DNA, just the CDR3 is kept, 51 bases in frame from base 1. Libraries of naive CD8 T cells were built from anywhere between about 19,000 and 1,100,000 sorted cells, with 10%, 30% or 50% of the purified RNA used. Naive CD8 T cells, defined as CD8+CD4-CCR7+CD45RA+, were FACS-sorted into RLT Plus buffer on a BD FACSAria II. To test detection sensitivity, Jurkat RNA equivalent to approximately ten TCR copies was spiked into samples of roughly 20,000-1,100,000 naive CD8 T cells. CD8 T cells were enriched with RosetteSep CD8+ T Cell Enrichment Cocktail and Ficoll-Paque, followed by ACK red cell lysis. The library was obtained by PCR. The data were produced on a NextSeq 500. Bulk TCR libraries were made following a previously described method, with the TCR primers given in Table S5. Purification of total RNA was performed with the Qiagen AllPrep DNA/RNA kit. Before any analysis, reads coming from multiple sequencing runs of the same library were combined into one pool. On the study's bioinformatics: Reads were retained only if their TCR constant sequence matched exactly, and those retained reads were trimmed to 150 nt and grouped according to their 12-nt molecular barcodes. Reads in each barcode group were sub-clustered using a 15% Levenshtein threshold, and a quality-weighted consensus sequence was built for each RNA molecule. Non-functional sequences were removed, as were lower-count sequences one edit away from another. Based on a fit of two negative binomial distributions, barcode sub-clusters having less than 20% of the maximum read count were discarded. Starting from the raw public reads, TCRdb applied fastp trimming at Q25, assembled clones with MiXCR and retained in-frame beta chains. Records with the same CDR3 protein are collapsed into one entry carrying the most frequent genes and DNA. The V and J calls and clone size come from TCRdb's table, not from the authors' own analysis. The sample table lists under 800,000 distinct CDR3 sequences, 25% of them with a count of one. The ten top clones hold about 0.78% of the sample.

Source material: naive CD8+ T cells from blood, with Jurkat cell RNA spiked in. This sample's cell subset or site label indicates: FACS-sorted CD8+CD4-CCR7+CD45RA+ naive T cells. The V and J segments used are TRBV20-1 and TRBJ1-5; the central 8 bases match TRBD1. The clonotype originates from a human donor in good health. Some libraries in this study had Jurkat cell RNA spiked in. The CDR3 region reads CSARSDRGHLPNQPQHF. The base sequence is TGCAGTGCTAGATCAGACAGGGGTCACCTACCCAATCAGCCCCAGCATTTT.